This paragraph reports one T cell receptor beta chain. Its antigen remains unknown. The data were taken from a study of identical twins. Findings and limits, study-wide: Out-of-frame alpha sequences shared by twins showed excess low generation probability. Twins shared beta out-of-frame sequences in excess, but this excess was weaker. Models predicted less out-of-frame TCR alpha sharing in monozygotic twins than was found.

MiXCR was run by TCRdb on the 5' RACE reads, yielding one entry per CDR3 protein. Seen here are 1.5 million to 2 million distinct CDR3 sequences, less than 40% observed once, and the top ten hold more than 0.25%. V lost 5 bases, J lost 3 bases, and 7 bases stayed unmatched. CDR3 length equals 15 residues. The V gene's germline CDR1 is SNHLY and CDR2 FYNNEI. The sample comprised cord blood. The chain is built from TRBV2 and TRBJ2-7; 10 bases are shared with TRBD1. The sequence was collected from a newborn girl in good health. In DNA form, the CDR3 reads TGTGCCAGCAGTTTGGGACAGGGGCCTCTCTACGAGCAGTACTTC. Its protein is CASSLGQGPLYEQYF.